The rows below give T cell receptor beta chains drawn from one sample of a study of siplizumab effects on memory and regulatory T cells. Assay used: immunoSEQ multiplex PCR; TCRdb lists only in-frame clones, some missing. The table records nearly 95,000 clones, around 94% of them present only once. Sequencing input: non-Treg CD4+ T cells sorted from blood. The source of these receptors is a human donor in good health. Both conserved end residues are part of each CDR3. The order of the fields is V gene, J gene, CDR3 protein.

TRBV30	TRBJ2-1	CAWSVSSNEQFF
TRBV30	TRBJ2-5	CAWSASPKGTQYF
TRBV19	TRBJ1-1	CATRGEGANTEAFF
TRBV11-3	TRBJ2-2	CASSSISGGSGELFF
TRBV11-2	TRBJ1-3	CASSQLRGRRNTIYF
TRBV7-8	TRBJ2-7	CASSRGEGGHSYEQYF
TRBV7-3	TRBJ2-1	CASSFRPTYNEQFF
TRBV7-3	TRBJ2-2	CAKSPPGSRHTGELFF
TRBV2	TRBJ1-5	CASGGQGEQPQHF
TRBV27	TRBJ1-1	CASSRNGRAQRTEAFF
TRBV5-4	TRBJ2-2	CASSPLAGSSGELFF
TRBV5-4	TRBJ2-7	CASSPSGGSYEQYF
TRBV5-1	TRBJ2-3	CASSLGGTSGTDTQYF
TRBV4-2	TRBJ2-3	CASSQDLSSGKGDTQYF
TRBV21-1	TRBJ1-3	CASSKYRQGQDSSGNTIYF
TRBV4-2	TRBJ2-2	CASNPRVGISTGELFF
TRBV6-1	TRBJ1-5	CASTVRGLSNQPQHF
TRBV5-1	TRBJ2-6	CASSLEVGAGANVLTF
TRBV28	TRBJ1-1	CASTVTGAEAFF
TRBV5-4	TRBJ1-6	CASSLQGESPLHF
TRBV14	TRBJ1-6	CASSQGGTSSYNSPLHF
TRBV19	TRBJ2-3	CATSLAGTSTDTQYF
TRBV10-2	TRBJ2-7	CASTRTSGGANEQYF
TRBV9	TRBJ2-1	CASSVYGRAHEQFF
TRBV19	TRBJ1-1	CASSVWGQTNTEAFF
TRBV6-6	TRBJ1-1	CASSYSRSGGTEAFF
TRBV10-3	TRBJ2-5	CAIRKGTSGGQETQYF
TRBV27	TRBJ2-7	CASRGLGLPYEQYF
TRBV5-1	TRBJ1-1	CASSLAGGNTEAFF
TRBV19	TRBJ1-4	CASRLRGKDEKLFF
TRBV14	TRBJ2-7	CASSQNYVVYEQYF
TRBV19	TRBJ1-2	CASSKTDREGYTF
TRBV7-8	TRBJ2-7	CASSLAGTGNTYEQYF
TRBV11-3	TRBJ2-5	CASSFGYREETQYF
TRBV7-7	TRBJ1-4	CASSPGQGNGEKLFF
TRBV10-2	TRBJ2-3	CASRGSSKGTDTQYF
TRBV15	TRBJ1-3	CATSIGQGSGNTIYF
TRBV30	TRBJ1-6	CASRAANRPVNSPLHF
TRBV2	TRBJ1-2	CASSESLDRGRGYTF